Shown below are 15 T cell receptor beta chains from a single sample sequenced in a study of OX40 agonist ivuxolimab in advanced cancers. Here immunoSEQ multiplex PCR was the method, and the copy in TCRdb shows in-frame clones only, minus some. The data show tens of thousands of clones, 85% to 95% seen once. The sequencing used CD4+ or CD8+ T cells sorted from blood, collected in a trial of the OX40 agonist ivuxolimab. These receptors were collected from an adult with an advanced solid tumor such as melanoma, head and neck, liver or kidney cancer.

In its sample, this clone was seen once. One end of the junction is discordant with germline, which a read error may explain. The gene calls are TRBV7-7 and TRBJ2-7; D may be TRBD1 or TRBD2 (5 bases each). This CDR3 is built from 15 residues. Germline loops: CDR1 SSHAT, CDR2 FNYEAQ (reference sequence). CDR3 amino acids: CASSPTAGTSYEQYF. Written as DNA, the CDR3 is TGTGCTAGCAGCCCTACTGCAGGGACCTCCTACGAGCAGTACTTC.

This clone has just a few counts. The chain couples TRBV10-2 to TRBJ1-1; TRBD1 matches at 12 bases. This CDR3 spans 15 amino acids. From germline, CDR1 is WSHSY and CDR2 SAAADI. With V trimmed by 4 bases and J by 4 bases, 4 bases remained unmatched. CDR3 amino acids: CASSGDRGRSTEAFF. CDR3 nucleotides: TGCGCCAGCAGTGGGGACAGGGGGCGAAGCACTGAAGCTTTCTTT.

CDR3 in amino acids: CASSVAAATNEKLFF. The CDR3 DNA follows: TGTGCCAGCAGCGTCGCAGCTGCAACTAATGAAAAACTGTTTTTT. This sequence joins TRBV9 and TRBJ1-4; D is unclear. The CDR3 extends over 15 amino acids. In germline, CDR1 is SGDLS, CDR2 YYNGEE. V was trimmed by 2 bases and J by 0 bases, leaving 8 bases between them.

The rearrangement uses TRBV7-8 and TRBJ2-7, with 7 bases aligning to TRBD1. The V and J ends lost 5 bases and 6 bases, in that order; junction bases with no gene match: 4. The CDR3 runs 12 residues. CDR1 is SGHVS and CDR2 is FQNEAQ in the germline V gene. This CDR3 is CASSPQGTEQYF. Written as DNA, the CDR3 is TGTGCCAGCAGCCCACAGGGGACCGAGCAGTACTTC.

V usage is TRBV13 and J usage is TRBJ2-5, with 7 bases aligning to TRBD1. CDR3 length: 13 residues. Per germline, CDR1 PRHDT and CDR2 FYEKMQ (reference sequence). With V trimmed by 4 bases and J by 4 bases, 3 bases remained unmatched. CDR3 loop: CASSSTGRETQYF. The CDR3 DNA is TGTGCCAGCAGCTCGACAGGGAGAGAGACCCAGTACTTC.

The chain couples TRBV21-1 to TRBJ1-4; the table's TRBD1 call for D was not verified on the DNA. TRBV21-1 is a recognized pseudogene. CDR3 length: 15 amino acids. The CDR3 nucleotides are TGTGCCAGCAGCAAAGCGAGGACAGGTTTTGAAAAACTGTTTTTT. Translating it yields CASSKARTGFEKLFF.

The chain employs TRBV2 and TRBJ2-5; D possibly corresponds to TRBD1 (5 bases). CDR1 SNHLY and CDR2 FYNNEI come from the germline V gene. The length of the CDR3 is 13 residues. Trimming stripped 6 bases from V and 4 bases from J, with 12 bases between. CDR3 in DNA: TGTGCCAGCAGAGGGGTGGAGAGAGAGACCCAGTACTTC. Protein: CASRGVERETQYF.

The CDR3 DNA sequence: TGTGCCAGCAGTGAAGAGCCCCTATATGGCTACACCTTC. Translation: CASSEEPLYGYTF. J is TRBJ1-2 and V is TRBV6-1; D call uncertain. Deletions cut 1 base from V and 5 bases from J, with 8 bases between. CDR3 length equals 13 residues. Germline V gene sequence: CDR1 MNHNS, CDR2 SASEGT.

The V call is TRBV19, the J call TRBJ2-7; no clear D gene. V was clipped by 6 bases and J by 0 bases, with 9 bases between them. This CDR3 spans 13 amino acids. Looked up from germline, CDR1 is LNHDA and CDR2 is SQIVND (reference sequence). The CDR3 region is CASRRASSYEQYF. CDR3 bases: TGTGCCAGTAGAAGGGCCTCCTCCTACGAGCAGTACTTC.

The chain has TRBV7-2 and TRBJ2-7, with D perhaps TRBD2 (5 bases). V was clipped by 3 bases and J by 4 bases, with 10 bases between them. The CDR3 totals 13 residues. Per the germline V gene, CDR1 is SGHTA and CDR2 is FQGNSA. CDR3 coding DNA: TGTGCCAGCAGCTTTTACGAGGGATACGAGCAGTACTTC. As protein: CASSFYEGYEQYF.

The chain recombines TRBV10-3 with TRBJ2-4; D not resolved. Trimming shortened V by 2 bases and J by 0 bases, and 11 bases separated the two germline ends. Germline lookup yields CDR1 ENHRY and CDR2 SYGVKD. This CDR3 region has 16 residues. The CDR3 loop reads CAISEVRSRAKNIQYF. The CDR3 DNA follows: TGTGCCATCAGTGAGGTCAGAAGCCGAGCCAAAAACATTCAGTACTTC.

This sequence joins TRBV9 and TRBJ2-3, with unresolved D. Looked up from germline, CDR1 is SGDLS and CDR2 is YYNGEE. The length of the CDR3 is 12 residues. V gave up 3 bases and J gave up 4 bases, with 6 bases separating them. The CDR3 nucleotides read TGTGCCAGCAGCGACCTCTCAGATACGCAGTATTTT. It specifies CASSDLSDTQYF.

The chain joins TRBV27 to TRBJ2-7; TRBD1 aligns across 7 bases. V lost 3 bases and J lost 6; bases outside the gene matches: 8. Germline CDR1 MNHEY, CDR2 SMNVEV (reference sequence). This CDR3 has 14 amino acids. The CDR3 DNA reads as TGTGCCAGCAGTTTTGGGACAGCCCCCAGCGAGCAGTACTTC. Translating it yields CASSFGTAPSEQYF.

This chain uses TRBV9 with TRBJ2-1; unclear D gene. V lost 7 bases and J lost 9, with 20 bases in between. This CDR3 region has 14 residues. Germline assignment: CDR1 SGDLS and CDR2 YYNGEE. Written as DNA, the CDR3 is TGTGCCAGCTCTTCGGCAGGTCCCTTCGTTGAGCAGTTCTTC. Its translation: CASSSAGPFVEQFF.

The gene calls are TRBV9 and TRBJ2-5; 7 nucleotides match TRBD2. Trimming cost V 2 bases and J 5 bases; bases outside gene matches: 9. The CDR3 extends over 15 amino acids. Germline CDR1 is SGDLS and CDR2 is YYNGEE. This CDR3 reads CASSVWEGRGETQYF. In DNA, the CDR3 is TGTGCCAGCAGCGTTTGGGAGGGAAGGGGCGAGACCCAGTACTTC.